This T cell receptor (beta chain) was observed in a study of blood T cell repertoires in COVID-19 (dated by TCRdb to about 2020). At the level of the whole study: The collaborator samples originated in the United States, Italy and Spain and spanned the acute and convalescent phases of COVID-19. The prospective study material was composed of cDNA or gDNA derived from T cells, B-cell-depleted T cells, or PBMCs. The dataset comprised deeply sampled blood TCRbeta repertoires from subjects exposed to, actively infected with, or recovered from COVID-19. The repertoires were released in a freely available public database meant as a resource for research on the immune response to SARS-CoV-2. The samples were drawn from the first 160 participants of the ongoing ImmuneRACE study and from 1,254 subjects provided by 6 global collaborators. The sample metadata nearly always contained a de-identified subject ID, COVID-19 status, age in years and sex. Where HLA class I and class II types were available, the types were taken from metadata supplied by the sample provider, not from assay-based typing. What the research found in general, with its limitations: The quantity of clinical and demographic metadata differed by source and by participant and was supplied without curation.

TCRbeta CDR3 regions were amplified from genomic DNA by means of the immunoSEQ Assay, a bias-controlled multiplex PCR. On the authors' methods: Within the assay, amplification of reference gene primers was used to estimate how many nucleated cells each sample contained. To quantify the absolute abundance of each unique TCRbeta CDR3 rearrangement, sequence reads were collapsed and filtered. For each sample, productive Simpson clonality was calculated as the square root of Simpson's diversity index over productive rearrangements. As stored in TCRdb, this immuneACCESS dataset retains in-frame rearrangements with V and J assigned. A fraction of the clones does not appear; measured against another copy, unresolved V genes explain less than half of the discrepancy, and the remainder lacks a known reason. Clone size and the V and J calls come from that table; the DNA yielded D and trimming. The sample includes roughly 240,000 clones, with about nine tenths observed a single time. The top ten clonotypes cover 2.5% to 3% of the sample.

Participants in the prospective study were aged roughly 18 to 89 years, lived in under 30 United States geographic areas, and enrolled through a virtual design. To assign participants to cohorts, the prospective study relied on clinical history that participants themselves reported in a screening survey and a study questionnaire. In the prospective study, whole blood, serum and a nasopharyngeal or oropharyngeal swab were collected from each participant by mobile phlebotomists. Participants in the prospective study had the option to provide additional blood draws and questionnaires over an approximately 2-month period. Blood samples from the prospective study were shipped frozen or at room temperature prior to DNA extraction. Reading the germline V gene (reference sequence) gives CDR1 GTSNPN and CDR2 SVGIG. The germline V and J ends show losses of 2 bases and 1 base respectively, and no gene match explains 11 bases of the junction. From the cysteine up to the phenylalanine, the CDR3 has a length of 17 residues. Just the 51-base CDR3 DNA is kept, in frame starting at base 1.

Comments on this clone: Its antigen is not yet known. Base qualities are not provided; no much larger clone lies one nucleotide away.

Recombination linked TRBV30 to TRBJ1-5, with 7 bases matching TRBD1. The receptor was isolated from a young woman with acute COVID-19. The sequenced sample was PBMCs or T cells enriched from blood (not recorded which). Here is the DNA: TGTGCCTGGAGTATAACCCGGACAGGTAAAAGCAATCAGCCCCAGCATTTT. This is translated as CAWSITRTGKSNQPQHF.